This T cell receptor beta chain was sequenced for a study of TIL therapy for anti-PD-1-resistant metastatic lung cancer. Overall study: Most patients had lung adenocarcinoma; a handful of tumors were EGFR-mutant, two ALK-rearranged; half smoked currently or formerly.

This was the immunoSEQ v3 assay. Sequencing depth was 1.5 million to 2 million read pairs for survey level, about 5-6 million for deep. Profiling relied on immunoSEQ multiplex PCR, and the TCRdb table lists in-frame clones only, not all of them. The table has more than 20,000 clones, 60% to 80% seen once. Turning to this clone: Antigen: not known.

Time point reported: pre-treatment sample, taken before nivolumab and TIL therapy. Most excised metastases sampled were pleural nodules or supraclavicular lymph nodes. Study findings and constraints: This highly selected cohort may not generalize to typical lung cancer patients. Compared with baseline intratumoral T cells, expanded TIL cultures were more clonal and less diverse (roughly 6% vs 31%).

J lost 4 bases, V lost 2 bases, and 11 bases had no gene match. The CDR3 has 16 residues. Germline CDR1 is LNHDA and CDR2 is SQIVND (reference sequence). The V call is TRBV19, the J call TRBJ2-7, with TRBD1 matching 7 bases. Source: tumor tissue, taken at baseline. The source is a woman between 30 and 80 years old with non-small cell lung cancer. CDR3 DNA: TGTGCCAGTAGTATAAAAAAGGGGGCGACTACATACGAGCAGTACTTC. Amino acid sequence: CASSIKKGATTYEQYF.